A single T cell receptor beta chain is shown here with its context. Its specificity is not known. This sample stems from a study of cytomegalovirus exposure and HLA in healthy donors. The data were produced by immunoSEQ multiplex PCR, yet TCRdb's version contains in-frame clones alone and is incomplete. The data hold 97,000 or so clones, with about 94% observed a single time. V was cut by 0 bases and J by 6 bases, with 10 bases left in between. CDR1 and CDR2 (germline): SGDLS, YYNGEE. This CDR3 region has 14 residues. Findings of the study overall: A few of the chains that were CMV-associated were confirmed in vitro to be specific for CMV antigens.

The material sequenced was PBMCs. The receptor's source is a woman in her late teens or twenties in good health and CMV-seronegative. V gene TRBV9 combines with J gene TRBJ1-5; tentatively, D is TRBD1 (5 bases). CDR3 nucleotides: TGTGCCAGCAGCGTAGACGGGGGAGGTCAGCCCCAGCATTTT. As protein: CASSVDGGGQPQHF.